A single sample is the source of the 12 T cell receptor beta chains below, sequenced in a study of shared clonotypes between healthy human individuals. The protocol was immunoSEQ multiplex PCR, while the TCRdb copy is restricted to in-frame clones and leaves out a portion. The repertoire has hundreds of thousands of clones, 75% to 85% of them found once; the top ten carry approximately 13%. Sequencing was performed on PBMCs. The receptors derive from a middle-aged woman in good health. Some clones in this sample may be carry-over from other donors' samples.

This clone was recorded a few times. The chain links TRBV6-1 to TRBJ1-2; TRBD1 might be the D (5 bases). Germline V gives CDR1 MNHNS, CDR2 SASEGT. This CDR3 is built from 14 residues. V was cut by 7 bases and J by 1 base, with 13 bases left in between. Here the CDR3 DNA reads TGTGCCAGCACTCCCGGGGGGGATAACTATGGCTACACCTTC. It encodes CASTPGGDNYGYTF.

The V and J genes are TRBV19 and TRBJ2-3; a weak D match, TRBD1 (7 bases). The CDR3 length is 16 residues. V lost 5 bases to trimming and J lost 2 bases, with 17 bases between them. Germline loops: CDR1 LNHDA, CDR2 SQIVND (reference sequence). The CDR3, as DNA: TGTGCCAGTAGTGTACACAGGGGACTTATCACAGATACGCAGTATTTT. As protein: CASSVHRGLITDTQYF.

This clone was counted a few times. The chain couples TRBV30 to TRBJ2-2; D call uncertain. The germline V and J ends were trimmed by 3 bases and 7 bases, with 18 bases remaining between them. This CDR3 has 15 residues. The germline gives CDR1 GTSNPN, CDR2 SVGIG (reference sequence). CDR3 coding DNA: TGTGCCTGGAGCCCGGGCCCCCTGGGCCACGGGGAGCTGTTTTTT. Translated: CAWSPGPLGHGELFF.

This clone was picked up one time. The chain has TRBV29-1 and TRBJ2-7, with 8 nucleotides matching TRBD1. The CDR3 covers 13 residues. V trimming: 3 bases; J trimming: 1 base; junction bases outside the gene matches: 2. Germline loops: CDR1 SQVTM, CDR2 ANQGSEA. CDR3 in amino acids: CSVERTGSYEQYF. CDR3 DNA: TGCAGCGTTGAGCGGACAGGGTCCTACGAGCAGTACTTC.

This clone was seen at least ten times. V usage is TRBV2 and J usage is TRBJ2-7; 12 positions agree with TRBD2. The CDR3 sequence is 14 residues long. J lost 4 bases, V lost 6 bases, and 4 bases had no gene match. Per germline, CDR1 SNHLY and CDR2 FYNNEI. The CDR3 loop is CASSWTSGTYEQYF. The DNA for the CDR3 is TGTGCCAGCAGCTGGACTAGCGGGACTTACGAGCAGTACTTC.

The chain employs TRBV5-8 and TRBJ1-4; possibly TRBD1 for D (5 bases). The CDR3 contains 13 residues. The V end was cut by 4 bases, the J end by 8 bases, with 12 bases between. Germline V gene data show CDR1 as SGHTS and CDR2 as YDEGEE. Here the CDR3 DNA reads TGTGCCAGCAGCCAGGGCCTGAAAGAAAAACTGTTTTTT. This translates into CASSQGLKEKLFF.

In DNA, the CDR3 is TGCGCCAGCAGCCAACGCAGGGGGGGAACCCACGAGCAGTACTTC. Its translation: CASSQRRGGTHEQYF. The genes are TRBV4-3 and TRBJ2-7; D possibly matches TRBD1 or TRBD2 (7 bases each). Germline-derived CDR1 and CDR2 are LGHNA and YSLEER. Between the trimmed V and J ends, which lost 2 bases and 5 bases, there was a span of 16 bases. The CDR3 loop spans 15 amino acids.

The CDR3 DNA is TGTGCCAGCCGCTGGACTATCTCCTACAATGAGCAGTTCTTC. Amino acid sequence: CASRWTISYNEQFF. This sequence joins TRBV6-5 and TRBJ2-1, with TRBD2 as a possible D gene (6 bases). V lost 8 bases, J lost 0 bases, and 11 bases lay in between. The CDR3 is 14 amino acids. Germline CDR1 MNHEY, CDR2 SVGAGI.

V and J are TRBV5-1 and TRBJ2-3; 10 bases are shared with TRBD2. The ends lost 7 bases at V and 3 bases at J; junction bases unmatched: 5. Per the germline V gene, CDR1 is SGHRS and CDR2 is YFSETQ. The CDR3 runs 14 residues. The CDR3 region is CASEPSGSTDTQYF. The CDR3 DNA reads TGCGCCAGCGAGCCTAGCGGGAGTACAGATACGCAGTATTTT.

This clone is a singleton in its sample. The CDR3 loop reads CASSLGVAESNEQFF. The CDR3 DNA is TGCGCCAGCAGCTTGGGGGTAGCGGAATCCAATGAGCAGTTCTTC. The chain carries TRBV5-1 and TRBJ2-1; TRBD2 might be the D (6 bases). Trimming cost V 0 bases and J 6 bases, with 13 bases left between them. Germline loops: CDR1 SGHRS, CDR2 YFSETQ. CDR3 length equals 15 residues.

The J gene is TRBJ2-7, the V gene TRBV6-1; D perhaps matches TRBD2 (5 bases). The CDR3 is 14 residues long. In germline, CDR1 is MNHNS, CDR2 SASEGT. Trimming left V 7 bases short and J 0 bases short, with 13 bases between. CDR3 in amino acids: CASTQVTTSYEQYF. Written as DNA, the CDR3 is TGTGCCAGCACCCAGGTGACTACCTCCTACGAGCAGTACTTC.

In this sample, this clone turned up a few times. This chain joins TRBV27 and TRBJ2-5, with TRBD2 matching 9 bases. The CDR3 sequence is 15 residues long. J was trimmed by 4 bases and V by 8 bases; bases with no gene match: 11. Per the germline V gene, CDR1 is MNHEY and CDR2 is SMNVEV (reference sequence). This CDR3 is CASVVAGAGVETQYF. The CDR3 nucleotides are TGTGCCAGCGTGGTAGCGGGAGCCGGGGTAGAGACCCAGTACTTC.